The rows below give T cell receptor beta chains drawn from one sample of a study of cytomegalovirus exposure and HLA in healthy donors. Data came from immunoSEQ multiplex PCR; TCRdb stores just in-frame clones and leaves some out. The sample carries a few hundred thousand clones, 70% to 90% recorded once. Sequencing was carried out using PBMCs. The receptor set was obtained from a young woman in good health and CMV-seronegative. Both conserved end residues are part of each CDR3. A D gene is named only where the DNA matches it firmly. Size is stated for part of the rows, as once, few or many counts, or as a class when the clone is expanded.

TRBV27	TRBJ1-2	-	-	CASSEDSANYGYTF	TGTGCCAGCAGTGAGGACAGTGCTAACTATGGCTACACCTTC
TRBV5-1	TRBJ2-1	-	-	CASMTALQSNEQFF	TGCGCCAGTATGACAGCCCTCCAATCCAATGAGCAGTTCTTC
TRBV5-8	TRBJ2-5	-	-	CASSLGLFETQYF	TGTGCCAGCAGCTTGGGTCTCTTCGAGACCCAGTACTTC
TRBV27	TRBJ1-1	-	-	CASSLSEGRMNTEAFF	TGTGCCAGCAGTTTATCGGAGGGTCGTATGAACACTGAAGCTTTCTTT
TRBV28	TRBJ2-3	TRBD1	-	CASSVGQGWAPTDTQYF	TGTGCCAGCAGTGTGGGACAGGGTTGGGCCCCTACAGATACGCAGTATTTT
TRBV28	TRBJ1-1	-	few	CASTIHSGGLNTEAFF	TGTGCCAGCACCATCCACTCGGGGGGCCTGAACACTGAAGCTTTCTTT
TRBV7-7	TRBJ2-5	-	-	CASGEDGETQYF	TGTGCCAGCGGGGAGGACGGTGAGACCCAGTACTTC
TRBV9	TRBJ1-2	-	-	CASSVADQTPTGPNYGYTF	TGTGCCAGCAGCGTAGCCGATCAAACGCCGACAGGACCTAACTATGGCTACACCTTC
TRBV29-1	TRBJ2-7	TRBD1	-	CSVDGSRTGGYEQYF	TGCAGTGTAGACGGGAGCAGGACAGGGGGCTACGAGCAGTACTTC
TRBV4-2	TRBJ1-2	-	-	CASTLSGDYGYTF	TGTGCCAGCACCTTATCGGGGGACTATGGCTACACCTTC
TRBV6-8	TRBJ1-2	TRBD1	-	CASSNAGQGFDYGYTF	TGTGCCAGCAGTAATGCAGGACAGGGGTTTGACTATGGCTACACCTTC
TRBV19	TRBJ1-1	-	-	CATTDMNTEAFF	TGTGCCACGACAGATATGAACACTGAAGCTTTCTTT
TRBV9	TRBJ2-3	TRBD2	-	CASSGVSGNLRHTQYF	TGTGCCAGCAGCGGAGTTAGCGGGAATCTCCGCCATACGCAGTATTTT
TRBV10-3	TRBJ2-7	-	-	CAISGAGSPSYEQYF	TGTGCCATCAGTGGGGCAGGGTCCCCCTCCTACGAGCAGTACTTC
TRBV9	TRBJ2-1	TRBD1	-	CASSEVGTGSSYNEQFF	TGTGCCAGCAGCGAGGTCGGGACAGGGAGCTCCTACAATGAGCAGTTCTTC
TRBV5-1	TRBJ2-5	TRBD2	-	CASTPRGGAETQYF	TGCGCCAGCACCCCACGCGGGGGAGCGGAGACCCAGTACTTC
TRBV30	TRBJ1-2	-	few	CAWKRDSNYGYTF	TGTGCCTGGAAGAGAGACAGTAACTATGGCTACACCTTC
TRBV29-1	TRBJ2-7	TRBD1	-	CSGATGVAGGEQYF	TGCAGCGGAGCGACAGGGGTCGCCGGCGGGGAGCAGTACTTC
TRBV2	TRBJ2-2	TRBD2	-	CASGGLAGAGELFF	TGTGCCAGCGGGGGACTAGCGGGAGCCGGGGAGCTGTTTTTT
TRBV4-1	TRBJ1-5	-	once	CASSQEGSGGNQPQHF	TGCGCCAGCAGCCAAGAGGGATCGGGGGGTAATCAGCCCCAGCATTTT
TRBV29-1	TRBJ2-6	TRBD2	-	CSVDGLAGASGANVLTF	TGCAGCGTTGACGGACTAGCGGGGGCCTCTGGGGCCAACGTCCTGACTTTC
TRBV4-3	TRBJ2-7	TRBD2	-	CASSRGGFSGRASEQYF	TGCGCCAGCAGCCGGGGGGGTTTTAGCGGGAGGGCGTCCGAGCAGTACTTC
TRBV5-5	TRBJ2-2	TRBD2	-	CASSASSGSYTGELFF	TGTGCCAGCAGCGCCTCAAGCGGGAGTTACACCGGGGAGCTGTTTTTT
TRBV19	TRBJ2-7	-	-	CASSTGEGTYEQYF	TGTGCCAGTAGTACAGGGGAAGGGACCTACGAGCAGTACTTC
TRBV28	TRBJ2-7	TRBD1	-	CASSLTGGSYEQYF	TGTGCCAGCAGTTTAACAGGGGGGTCCTACGAGCAGTACTTC
TRBV5-1	TRBJ2-1	TRBD2	once	CASSFRTSGAYNEQFF	TGCGCCAGCAGCTTTCGGACTAGCGGAGCCTACAATGAGCAGTTCTTC
TRBV9	TRBJ1-2	-	-	CASSGQSRGYTF	TGTGCCAGCAGCGGACAGTCACGTGGCTACACCTTC
TRBV7-3	TRBJ2-6	TRBD1	-	CASSGQVLSGANVLTF	TGTGCCAGCAGCGGACAGGTTCTCTCTGGGGCCAACGTCCTGACTTTC
TRBV7-3	TRBJ1-2	TRBD1	-	CASSLGGQGYGYTF	TGTGCCAGCAGCTTAGGGGGACAGGGTTATGGCTACACCTTC
TRBV9	TRBJ2-7	TRBD1	few	CASSGNSGGYEQYF	TGTGCCAGCAGCGGCAATTCAGGGGGCTACGAGCAGTACTTC
TRBV5-4	TRBJ2-7	-	-	CASSDRQSDEQYF	TGTGCCAGCAGCGACCGACAGTCCGACGAGCAGTACTTC
TRBV5-1	TRBJ2-3	-	once	CASSLVGPRGDTQYF	TGCGCCAGCAGCCTGGTTGGGCCAAGGGGAGATACGCAGTATTTT
TRBV4-1	TRBJ2-7	TRBD2	-	CASSQLAGGRSEQYF	TGCGCCAGCAGCCAACTAGCGGGAGGGCGTAGCGAGCAGTACTTC
TRBV7-2	TRBJ2-7	TRBD2	-	CASSLVGTSQYEQYF	TGTGCCAGCAGCTTAGTGGGGACTAGTCAGTACGAGCAGTACTTC
TRBV19	TRBJ1-5	-	-	CASSIVGADSNQPQHF	TGTGCCAGTAGTATCGTGGGGGCGGATAGCAATCAGCCCCAGCATTTT
TRBV4-3	TRBJ1-1	-	-	CASSQDRGQALNTEAFF	TGCGCCAGCAGCCAAGATCGTGGGCAGGCTCTGAACACTGAAGCTTTCTTT
TRBV19	TRBJ2-3	-	few	CASSIAGSTDTQYF	TGTGCCAGTAGTATAGCGGGGAGCACAGATACGCAGTATTTT
TRBV5-6	TRBJ2-5	-	-	CASSTVQAYQETQYF	TGTGCCAGCAGTACCGTACAGGCGTACCAAGAGACCCAGTACTTC
TRBV18	TRBJ2-1	-	once	CASSPADLPSYNEQFF	TGTGCCAGCTCACCGGCAGACTTACCCTCCTACAATGAGCAGTTCTTC
TRBV6-1	TRBJ1-1	-	-	CASSYGLLEAFF	TGTGCCAGCAGCTACGGACTGTTAGAAGCTTTCTTT
TRBV12-5	TRBJ2-5	TRBD2	-	CASGLRGGSKIETQYF	TGTGCTAGTGGTTTGCGAGGCGGGAGTAAGATTGAGACCCAGTACTTC
TRBV18	TRBJ2-1	TRBD2	-	CASSPPDAGVGYNEQFF	TGTGCCAGCTCACCACCGGATGCGGGAGTTGGCTACAATGAGCAGTTCTTC
TRBV5-1	TRBJ2-7	TRBD1	few	CASSGGQGVSYEQYF	TGCGCCAGCAGCGGTGGACAGGGGGTCTCCTACGAGCAGTACTTC
TRBV25-1	TRBJ1-2	-	-	CASSFTGGYGYTF	TGTGCCAGCAGCTTCACAGGTGGTTATGGCTACACCTTC
TRBV28	TRBJ2-4	TRBD1	-	CASSLDWTGGVGNIQYF	TGTGCCAGCAGTTTGGACTGGACAGGGGGCGTCGGAAACATTCAGTACTTC
TRBV5-6	TRBJ1-1	TRBD1	-	CASSYAGRGDSTEAFF	TGTGCCAGCAGCTACGCGGGCAGGGGGGATAGCACTGAAGCTTTCTTT
TRBV1	TRBJ1-2	-	-	CTSSQDYIGTGVNKIYGYTF	TGCACCAGCAGCCAAGATTATATTGGGACAGGGGTAAACAAAATCTATGGCTACACCTTC
TRBV6-5	TRBJ2-7	TRBD1	-	CASSYSGQEYEQYF	TGTGCCAGCAGTTACTCTGGACAGGAGTACGAGCAGTACTTC
TRBV5-1	TRBJ2-2	-	-	CASTRTGETGELFF	TGCGCCAGCACCCGTACCGGGGAAACCGGGGAGCTGTTTTTT
TRBV9	TRBJ1-5	-	-	CASSVGGQGNQPQHF	TGTGCCAGCAGCGTAGGGGGCCAAGGCAATCAGCCCCAGCATTTT
TRBV19	TRBJ2-7	TRBD2	-	CASSKLADQSYEQYF	TGTGCCAGTAGTAAACTAGCGGATCAATCCTACGAGCAGTACTTC
TRBV5-1	TRBJ2-2	-	many	CASSLAFTGELFF	TGCGCCAGCAGCTTGGCCTTCACCGGGGAGCTGTTTTTT
TRBV7-3	TRBJ2-5	TRBD1	few	CASSRGQGTQETQYF	TGTGCCAGCAGCCGAGGACAGGGGACTCAAGAGACCCAGTACTTC
TRBV10-2	TRBJ1-2	TRBD1	-	CASSESTGYGYTF	TGCGCCAGCAGTGAGTCGACAGGGTATGGCTACACCTTC
TRBV6-1	TRBJ2-2	TRBD2	-	CASSGTSGRALDTGELFF	TGTGCCAGCAGTGGAACTAGCGGGAGGGCCTTGGACACCGGGGAGCTGTTTTTT
TRBV18	TRBJ2-7	TRBD1	-	CASSPGTGGYEQYF	TGTGCCAGCTCACCCGGGACAGGAGGCTACGAGCAGTACTTC
TRBV28	TRBJ1-3	-	-	CASRRQGLGNTIYF	TGTGCCAGCAGAAGGCAGGGGTTGGGAAACACCATATATTTT
TRBV4-2	TRBJ2-1	TRBD2	-	CASSQEVLAGDEQFF	TGTGCCAGCAGCCAAGAGGTTCTAGCGGGAGATGAGCAGTTCTTC
TRBV10-3	TRBJ1-1	-	-	CAIADSGNTEAFF	TGTGCCATCGCGGACAGCGGGAACACTGAAGCTTTCTTT
TRBV5-1	TRBJ2-5	-	-	CASSLAGETQYF	TGCGCCAGCAGCTTGGCCGGGGAGACCCAGTACTTC